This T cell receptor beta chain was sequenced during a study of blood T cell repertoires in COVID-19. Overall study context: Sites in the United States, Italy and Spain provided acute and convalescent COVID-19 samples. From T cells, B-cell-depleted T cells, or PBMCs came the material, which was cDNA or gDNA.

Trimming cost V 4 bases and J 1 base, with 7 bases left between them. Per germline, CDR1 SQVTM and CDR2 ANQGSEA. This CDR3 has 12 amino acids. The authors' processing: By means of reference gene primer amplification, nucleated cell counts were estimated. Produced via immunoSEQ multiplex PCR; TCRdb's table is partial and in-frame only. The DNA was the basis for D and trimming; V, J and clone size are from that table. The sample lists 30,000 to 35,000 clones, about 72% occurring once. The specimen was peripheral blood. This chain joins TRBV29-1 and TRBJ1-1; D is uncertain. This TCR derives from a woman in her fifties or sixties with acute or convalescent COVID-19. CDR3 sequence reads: CSVATGNTEAFF. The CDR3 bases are TGCAGCGTTGCTACGGGGAACACTGAAGCTTTCTTT.